Shown below are 25 T cell receptor beta chains from a single sample sequenced in a study of blood T cell repertoires in COVID-19. Some clones are missing from TCRdb's copy, which holds only in-frame ones; the method was immunoSEQ multiplex PCR. The sample includes approximately 300,000 clones, roughly 80% seen only once; the top ten take approximately 15%. Sequenced input: peripheral blood. The receptor source for this set is a person aged 70 to 80 with COVID-19, enrolled during active disease.

This clone was picked up one time. This sequence joins TRBV6-5 and TRBJ1-6, with TRBD1 matching 7 bases. The J segment lost 10 bases and the V segment lost 2 bases, leaving 11 bases of the junction unmatched. CDR1 MNHEY and CDR2 SVGAGI come from the germline V gene. The CDR3 sequence is 16 residues long. CDR3 in DNA: TGTGCCAGCAGTTACCGACAGGGCGTTTATCGGTCACCCCTCCACTTT. It encodes CASSYRQGVYRSPLHF.

This clone was observed a single time. The chain links TRBV28 to TRBJ2-7; TRBD2 matches at 12 bases. This CDR3 is 15 amino acids long. V was clipped by 6 bases and J by 0 bases; unmatched bases: 3. In germline, CDR1 is MDHEN, CDR2 SYDVKM. As DNA, the CDR3 is TGTGCCAGCAGCCTGACTAGCGGGAGCTCCTACGAGCAGTACTTC. Translated: CASSLTSGSSYEQYF.

The rearrangement joins TRBV10-3 to TRBJ1-5, with 10 bases fitting TRBD1. In germline, CDR1 is ENHRY, CDR2 SYGVKD. With V trimmed by 10 bases and J by 3 bases, 9 bases remained unmatched. CDR3 length: 15 amino acids. CDR3 in amino acids: CATEPGQGNNQPQHF. The CDR3 DNA reads as TGTGCCACCGAACCGGGACAGGGGAACAATCAGCCCCAGCATTTT.

The V gene is TRBV30, the J gene TRBJ1-5; unclear D gene. Trimming removed 1 base from V and 1 base from J, with 8 bases in between. The CDR3 is made up of 14 amino acids. Germline V lookup: CDR1 GTSNPN, CDR2 SVGIG (reference sequence). This chain's CDR3 is CAWSDGLSNQPQHF. CDR3 coding DNA: TGTGCCTGGAGTGACGGTTTGAGCAATCAGCCCCAGCATTTT.

The CDR3 region has the DNA TGTGCCAGCAGACAAATTAAGAATGGCGAGACCCAGTACTTC. This codes for CASRQIKNGETQYF. The chain is built from TRBV2 and TRBJ2-5, with D uncertain. V dropped 6 bases and J dropped 5 bases, with 16 bases sitting between them. Germline CDR1 and CDR2: SNHLY and FYNNEI. The CDR3 contains 14 residues.

The chain joins TRBV13 to TRBJ2-3; 15 bases are a match to TRBD2. This CDR3 spans 17 amino acids. J lost 4 bases, V lost 3 bases, and 5 bases had no gene match. Per the germline V gene, CDR1 is PRHDT and CDR2 is FYEKMQ (reference sequence). In DNA, the CDR3 is TGTGCCAGCAGCTTGGGACTAGCGGGGGGCATCGCAGATACGCAGTATTTT. Translation gives CASSLGLAGGIADTQYF. The full variable domain, in which reference TRBV13 and TRBJ2-3 provide the parts outside the CDR3, is AAGVIQSPRHLIKEKRETATLKCYPIPRHDTVYWYQQGPGQDPQFLISFYEKMQSDKGSIPDRFSAQQFSDYHSELNMSSLELGDSALYFCASSLGLAGGIADTQYFGPGTRLTVL.

The chain combines TRBV18 with TRBJ2-7; D is unresolved. The CDR3 consists of 12 residues. V was clipped by 6 bases and J by 4 bases, with 10 bases between them. Germline V lookup: CDR1 KGHSH, CDR2 LQKENI. CDR3 nucleotides: TGTGCCAGCTCTCTCGACTCATACGAGCAGTACTTC. Its translation is CASSLDSYEQYF.

This chain links TRBV19 with TRBJ1-5; 11 nucleotides match TRBD1. Germline V lookup: CDR1 LNHDA, CDR2 SQIVND (reference sequence). V lost 6 bases to trimming and J lost 0 bases; unmatched junction nucleotides: 10. This CDR3 is 18 amino acids long. The CDR3 here is CASSTGTGGMSSNQPQHF. The CDR3 region has the DNA TGTGCCAGTAGCACCGGGACAGGGGGTATGAGTAGCAATCAGCCCCAGCATTTT.

The chain recombines TRBV19 with TRBJ1-6; 8 nucleotides match TRBD1. Germline CDR1 is LNHDA and CDR2 is SQIVND (reference sequence). With V trimmed by 4 bases and J by 10 bases, 6 bases remained unmatched. The CDR3 contains 14 residues. The CDR3 reads CASSSRQGNSPLHF. CDR3 nucleotide sequence: TGTGCCAGTAGTAGTCGACAGGGGAACTCACCCCTCCACTTT.

The rearrangement uses TRBV6-5 and TRBJ2-2, with a tentative D call TRBD1 (6 bases). V lost 6 bases and J lost 1, with 9 bases in between. CDR3 length equals 14 residues. Germline CDR1 reads MNHEY; CDR2 reads SVGAGI. The CDR3 nucleotides are TGTGCCAGCAGAACAGGGATGAACACCGGGGAGCTGTTTTTT. Protein product: CASRTGMNTGELFF.

The rearrangement links TRBV9 to TRBJ1-6, with a possible D match to TRBD1 (5 bases). CDR1 is SGDLS, CDR2 YYNGEE, per germline. This CDR3 is built from 15 residues. The V gene lost 6 bases and the J gene lost 4 bases, with 14 bases spanning the gap. The DNA for the CDR3 is TGTGCCAGCACCTCAACCGGGGGGTATAATTCACCCCTCCACTTT. Protein: CASTSTGGYNSPLHF.

The chain couples TRBV19 to TRBJ2-4; 10 bases map to TRBD2. The CDR3 length is 16 residues. Losses at the gene ends were 7 bases for V and 3 bases for J; bases not matched to a gene: 9. Germline-derived CDR1 and CDR2 are LNHDA and SQIVND (reference sequence). The CDR3: CASNQREGRGKNIQYF. CDR3 bases: TGTGCCAGTAACCAGCGGGAGGGCCGGGGCAAAAACATTCAGTACTTC. The variable domain in full, with the rest retrieved from reference TRBV19 and TRBJ2-4, is DGGITQSPKYLFRKEGQNVTLSCEQNLNHDAMYWYRQDPGQGLRLIYYSQIVNDFQKGDIAEGYSVSREKKESFPLTVTSAQKNPTAFYLCASNQREGRGKNIQYFGAGTRLSVL.

The chain uses TRBV9 and TRBJ2-2; TRBD2 aligns across 12 bases. Trimming at V came to 2 bases and at J to 3 bases, leaving 2 bases not matched to a gene. The germline CDR1 and CDR2 sequences are SGDLS and YYNGEE. CDR3 length: 16 residues. CDR3 amino acids: CASSVRLAGDTGELFF. CDR3 DNA sequence: TGTGCCAGCAGCGTCAGACTAGCGGGAGACACCGGGGAGCTGTTTTTT.

This clone was detected only a few times. This sequence joins TRBV19 and TRBJ1-5; no clear D. Trimming cost V 5 bases and J 8 bases, with 13 bases left between them. The germline V gene encodes CDR1 LNHDA and CDR2 SQIVND (reference sequence). This CDR3 contains 13 residues. The CDR3 DNA is TGTGCCAGTAGTCTCAACCTCCGGGAGCCCCAGCATTTT. Translation: CASSLNLREPQHF.

This clone was seen ten or more times. CDR3 loop: CASSLEGGQKPQHF. The CDR3 DNA reads as TGTGCCAGCAGCTTAGAGGGGGGACAGAAGCCCCAGCATTTT. The gene calls are TRBV7-2 and TRBJ1-5, with 7 bases aligning to TRBD1. The CDR3 consists of 14 residues. V shed 1 base and J 8 bases; nucleotides not matched to a gene: 5. Germline V gene sequence: CDR1 SGHTA, CDR2 FQGNSA.

Only a few counts were recorded for this clone. The rearrangement uses TRBV28 and TRBJ1-6; the match to TRBD1 covers 9 bases. CDR1 and CDR2 (germline): MDHEN, SYDVKM. This CDR3 comprises 15 residues. The trim removed 8 bases at V and 11 bases at J, leaving 13 bases unmatched. CDR3 protein: CASFEHLGQGAPLHF. The CDR3 DNA sequence: TGTGCCAGCTTCGAACATTTGGGACAGGGAGCACCCCTCCACTTT.

This clone was counted at least ten times. This chain links TRBV7-2 with TRBJ1-2; D call uncertain. Germline loops: CDR1 SGHTA, CDR2 FQGNSA. Trimming left V 5 bases short and J 6 bases short, with 25 bases between. This CDR3 comprises 17 residues. The CDR3 DNA is TGTGCCAGCAGCGAACGCCTCAGGCCTTACCTAAGGAATGGCTACACCTTC. This translates into CASSERLRPYLRNGYTF.

The CDR3 region is CASSFRLGRSSYNSPLHF. The DNA for the CDR3 is TGTGCCAGCAGCTTCCGACTGGGTAGATCCTCCTATAATTCACCCCTCCACTTT. The rearrangement uses TRBV7-2 and TRBJ1-6; D remains ambiguous. The V and J ends lost 3 bases and 0 bases respectively, with 15 bases between them. This CDR3 is 18 amino acids long. CDR1 is SGHTA and CDR2 is FQGNSA in the germline V gene.

J is TRBJ2-3 and V is TRBV19, with TRBD1 identical over 9 bases. The CDR3 has 15 residues. CDR1 is LNHDA, CDR2 SQIVND, per germline (reference sequence). The V segment lost 9 bases and the J segment 3 bases; nucleotides outside the gene matches: 10. CDR3 protein: CASGDRDRETDTQYF. The CDR3, as DNA: TGTGCCAGCGGGGACCGGGACAGGGAGACAGATACGCAGTATTTT.

The CDR3 region is CASRGDRPTFSGNTIYF. DNA for the CDR3: TGTGCCAGCAGGGGGGACAGGCCGACCTTCTCTGGAAACACCATATATTTT. The chain is built from TRBV11-2 and TRBJ1-3, with 8 bases aligning to TRBD1. Germline V gene data show CDR1 as SGHAT and CDR2 as FQNNGV. Trimming at V came to 6 bases and at J to 0 bases, leaving 10 bases not matched to a gene. The CDR3 is made up of 17 amino acids.

V usage is TRBV19 and J usage is TRBJ1-6; the D gene is possibly TRBD1 (5 bases). This CDR3 is 14 amino acids long. In germline, CDR1 is LNHDA, CDR2 SQIVND (reference sequence). With 9 bases removed from V and 7 bases from J, the gap between germline ends came to 16 bases. CDR3 coding DNA: TGTGCCAGCTCCGGCGGGGGAGGGAATTCACCCCTCCACTTT. This sequence encodes CASSGGGGNSPLHF.

The chain employs TRBV5-1 and TRBJ1-5; no clear D gene. The germline V and J ends were trimmed by 5 bases and 6 bases, with 6 bases remaining between them. Germline V gene data show CDR1 as SGHRS and CDR2 as YFSETQ. The CDR3 runs to 11 residues. CDR3 sequence: CASSRGQPQHF. CDR3 DNA: TGCGCCAGCAGTCGAGGTCAGCCCCAGCATTTT.

The chain carries TRBV5-1 and TRBJ2-3; TRBD1 aligns across 7 bases. The germline V gene encodes CDR1 SGHRS and CDR2 YFSETQ. The V gene end was trimmed by 4 bases and the J gene end by 3 bases; junction bases not matched to a gene: 14. The CDR3 has 17 amino acids. The CDR3: CASSPTGTGAGTDTQYF. The CDR3, as DNA: TGCGCCAGCAGCCCGACCGGCACAGGGGCAGGGACAGATACGCAGTATTTT.

The chain has TRBV4-3 and TRBJ1-2, with TRBD1 as a possible D gene (5 bases). This CDR3 contains 15 residues. Germline V gene data show CDR1 as LGHNA and CDR2 as YSLEER. V shed 3 bases and J shed 2 bases, with 13 bases lying between them. The CDR3 loop is CASSQGTDLNYGYTF. DNA for the CDR3: TGCGCCAGCAGCCAGGGGACTGACTTAAACTATGGCTACACCTTC.

This clone occurred once. This sequence joins TRBV6-2 or TRBV6-3 and TRBJ1-1; D call uncertain. The germline CDR1 and CDR2 sequences are MNHEY and SVGEGT. The CDR3 covers 14 residues. V lost 5 bases, J lost 4 bases, and 14 bases lay in between. The CDR3 sequence is CASSPGRRSTEAFF. The DNA of the CDR3 is TGTGCCAGCAGTCCCGGACGGAGGAGCACTGAAGCTTTCTTT.